The entry below describes one TCR beta chain. Antigen specificity is unknown. These data belong to a study of Ad26.COV2.S vaccination and SARS-CoV-2 variants. Study summary: Ad26.COV2.S given intramuscularly, once or twice 56 days apart.

Produced via immunoSEQ multiplex PCR; TCRdb's table is partial and in-frame only. The repertoire holds around 320,000 clones, with around 86% as singletons. Study-wide results and caveats: Substantial breadth was reportedly displayed by spike-specific CD8+ and CD4+ T cell responses after vaccination. People given the vaccine had a wider spike-specific TCR breadth than placebo recipients did. The study found similar non-spike TCR breadth in vaccine and placebo recipients.

Treatment: 15 to 20 received Ad26.COV2.S at low or high dose, single or two shots; 5 received placebo; per-sample allocation not given. Sampling took place 63 days after the first vaccine or placebo injection. The CDR3 length is 17 residues. V lost 1 base and J lost 3; bases outside the gene matches: 5. Germline V gene sequence: CDR1 SGHVS, CDR2 FQNEAQ. V gene TRBV7-8 combines with J gene TRBJ2-1, with 11 positions matching TRBD2. The receptor's source is a person aged 18-65 years who received the Ad26.COV2.S COVID-19 vaccine or a placebo. Sequencing used peripheral blood, obtained in a trial of Ad26.COV2.S vaccine versus placebo. CDR3 sequence (DNA): TGTGCCAGCAGCTTAGGGGCTAGCGGGGGGTTCTACAATGAGCAGTTCTTC. Its translation: CASSLGASGGFYNEQFF. Looking up the rest from reference TRBV7-8 and TRBJ2-1 gives the full variable domain: GAGVSQSPRYKVAKRGQDVALRCDPISGHVSLFWYQQALGQGPEFLTYFQNEAQLDKSGLPSDRFFAERPEGSVSTLKIQRTQQEDSAVYLCASSLGASGGFYNEQFFGPGTRLTVL.